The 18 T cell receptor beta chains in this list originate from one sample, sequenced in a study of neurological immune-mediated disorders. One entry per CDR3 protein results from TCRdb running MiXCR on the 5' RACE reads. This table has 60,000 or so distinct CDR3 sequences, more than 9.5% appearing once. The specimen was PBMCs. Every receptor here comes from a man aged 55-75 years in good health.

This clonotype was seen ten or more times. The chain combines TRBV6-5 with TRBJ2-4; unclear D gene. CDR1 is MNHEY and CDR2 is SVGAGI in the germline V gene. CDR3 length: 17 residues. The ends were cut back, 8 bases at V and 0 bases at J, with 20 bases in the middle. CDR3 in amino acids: CASSPSEAHIAKNIQYF. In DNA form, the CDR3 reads TGTGCCAGCTCCCCTAGTGAGGCCCACATAGCCAAAAACATTCAGTACTTC.

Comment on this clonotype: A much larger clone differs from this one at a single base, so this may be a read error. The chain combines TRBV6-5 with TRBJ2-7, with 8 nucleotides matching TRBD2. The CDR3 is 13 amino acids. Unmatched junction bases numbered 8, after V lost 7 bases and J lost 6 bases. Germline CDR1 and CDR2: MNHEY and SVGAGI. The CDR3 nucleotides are TGTGCCAGCACCCCCCGGGGGGGCCGCGAGCAGTACTTC. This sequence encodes CASTPRGGREQYF.

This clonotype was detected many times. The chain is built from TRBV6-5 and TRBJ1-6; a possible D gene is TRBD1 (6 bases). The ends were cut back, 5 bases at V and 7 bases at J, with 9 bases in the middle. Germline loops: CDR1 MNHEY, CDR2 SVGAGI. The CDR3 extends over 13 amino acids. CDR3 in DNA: TGTGCCAGCAGTATACAGGGCAATTCACCCCTCCACTTT. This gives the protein CASSIQGNSPLHF.

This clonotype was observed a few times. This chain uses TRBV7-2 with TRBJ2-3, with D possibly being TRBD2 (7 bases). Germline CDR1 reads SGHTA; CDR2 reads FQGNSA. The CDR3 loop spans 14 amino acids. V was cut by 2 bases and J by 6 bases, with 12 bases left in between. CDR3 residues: CASSLLGGRDTQYF. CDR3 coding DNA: TGTGCCAGCAGCTTATTGGGGGGGCGGGATACGCAGTATTTT.

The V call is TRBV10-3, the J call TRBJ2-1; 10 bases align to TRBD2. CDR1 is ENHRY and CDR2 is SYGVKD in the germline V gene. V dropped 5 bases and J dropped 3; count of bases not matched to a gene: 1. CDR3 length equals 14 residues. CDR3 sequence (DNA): TGTGCCATCAGTCTAGCGGGGGACTACAATGAGCAGTTCTTC. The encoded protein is CAISLAGDYNEQFF.

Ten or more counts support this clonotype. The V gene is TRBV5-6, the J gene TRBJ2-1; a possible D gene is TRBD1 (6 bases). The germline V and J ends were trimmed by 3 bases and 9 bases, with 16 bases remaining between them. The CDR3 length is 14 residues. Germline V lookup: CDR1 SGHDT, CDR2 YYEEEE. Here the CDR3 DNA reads TGTGCCAGCAGCTCAAAGGGGGTTGGAGGTGAGCAGTTCTTC. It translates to CASSSKGVGGEQFF.

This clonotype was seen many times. CDR3 bases: TGCAGTGCTAGAGATTCGGGGGTCACTGAAGCTTTCTTT. Protein sequence: CSARDSGVTEAFF. The J gene is TRBJ1-1, the V gene TRBV20-1, with D possibly matching TRBD1 (5 bases). The CDR3 extends over 13 amino acids. Germline loops: CDR1 DFQATT, CDR2 SNEGSKA (reference sequence). With 0 bases removed from V and 4 bases from J, the gap between germline ends came to 9 bases.

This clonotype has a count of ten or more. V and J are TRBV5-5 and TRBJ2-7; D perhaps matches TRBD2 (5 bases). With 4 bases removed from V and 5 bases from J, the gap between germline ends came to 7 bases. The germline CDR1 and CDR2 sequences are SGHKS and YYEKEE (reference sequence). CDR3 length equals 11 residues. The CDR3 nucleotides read TGTGCCAGCAGCACGGGGAACGAGCAGTACTTC. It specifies CASSTGNEQYF.

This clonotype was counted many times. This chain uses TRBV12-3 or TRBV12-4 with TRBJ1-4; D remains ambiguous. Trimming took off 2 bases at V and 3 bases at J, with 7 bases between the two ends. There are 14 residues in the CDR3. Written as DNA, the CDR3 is TGTGCCAGCAGTTTAAGTACGGCTAATGAAAAACTGTTTTTT. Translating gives CASSLSTANEKLFF.

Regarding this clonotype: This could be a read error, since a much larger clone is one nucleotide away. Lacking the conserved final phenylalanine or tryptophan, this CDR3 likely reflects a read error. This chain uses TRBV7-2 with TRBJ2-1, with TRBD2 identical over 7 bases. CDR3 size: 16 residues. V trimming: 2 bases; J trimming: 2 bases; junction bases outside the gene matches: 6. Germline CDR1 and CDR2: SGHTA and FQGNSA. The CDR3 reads CASSLPGRGAYNEQFI. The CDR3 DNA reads TGTGCCAGCAGCTTACCGGGGAGGGGAGCCTACAATGAGCAGTTCATC.

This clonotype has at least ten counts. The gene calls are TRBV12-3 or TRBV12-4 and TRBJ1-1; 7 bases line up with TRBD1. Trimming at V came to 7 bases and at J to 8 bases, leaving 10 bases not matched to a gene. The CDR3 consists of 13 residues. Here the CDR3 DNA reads TGTGCCAGCACCACAGGGGCTCATCTCGAAGCTTTCTTT. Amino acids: CASTTGAHLEAFF.

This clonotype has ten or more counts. DNA for the CDR3: TGCGCCAGCAGCTTGTATGCAGGGTCAACCGGGGAGCTGTTTTTT. Amino acids: CASSLYAGSTGELFF. The chain recombines TRBV5-1 with TRBJ2-2; possible D gene TRBD1, 5 bases. V lost 1 base, J lost 5 bases, and 12 bases lay in between. Germline V lookup: CDR1 SGHRS, CDR2 YFSETQ. The CDR3 consists of 15 residues.

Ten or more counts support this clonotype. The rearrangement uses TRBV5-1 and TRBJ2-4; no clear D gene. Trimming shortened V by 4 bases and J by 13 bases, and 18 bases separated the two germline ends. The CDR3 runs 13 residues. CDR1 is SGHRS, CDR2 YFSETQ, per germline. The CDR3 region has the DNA TGCGCCAGCAGCCCGGGCCCTCGGATGGGGCAGTACTTC. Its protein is CASSPGPRMGQYF.

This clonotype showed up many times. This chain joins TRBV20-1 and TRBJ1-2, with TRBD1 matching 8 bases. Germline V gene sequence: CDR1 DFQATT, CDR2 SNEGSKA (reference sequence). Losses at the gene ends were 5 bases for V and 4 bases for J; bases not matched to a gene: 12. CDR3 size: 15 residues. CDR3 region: CSAQDRVGEGYGYTF. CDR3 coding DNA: TGCAGTGCTCAGGACAGGGTAGGGGAAGGCTATGGCTACACCTTC.

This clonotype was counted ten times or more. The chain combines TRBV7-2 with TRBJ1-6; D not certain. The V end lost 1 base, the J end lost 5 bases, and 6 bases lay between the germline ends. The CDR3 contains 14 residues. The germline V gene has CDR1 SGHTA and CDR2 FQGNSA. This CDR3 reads CASSLVANNSPLHF. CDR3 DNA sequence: TGTGCCAGCAGCTTAGTCGCGAATAATTCACCCCTCCACTTT.

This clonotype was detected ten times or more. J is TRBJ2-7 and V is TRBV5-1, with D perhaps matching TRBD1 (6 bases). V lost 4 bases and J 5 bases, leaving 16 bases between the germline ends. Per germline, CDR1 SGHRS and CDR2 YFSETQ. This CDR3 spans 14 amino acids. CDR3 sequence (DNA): TGCGCCAGCAGCCTGGGGGTCAGGGGTGACGAGCAGTACTTC. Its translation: CASSLGVRGDEQYF.

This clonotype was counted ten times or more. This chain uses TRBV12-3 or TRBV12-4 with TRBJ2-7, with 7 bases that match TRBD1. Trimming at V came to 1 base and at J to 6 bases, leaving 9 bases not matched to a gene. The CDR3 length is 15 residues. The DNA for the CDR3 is TGTGCCAGCAGTTTAGTACAGGGGATAGTGGGCGAGCAGTACTTC. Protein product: CASSLVQGIVGEQYF.

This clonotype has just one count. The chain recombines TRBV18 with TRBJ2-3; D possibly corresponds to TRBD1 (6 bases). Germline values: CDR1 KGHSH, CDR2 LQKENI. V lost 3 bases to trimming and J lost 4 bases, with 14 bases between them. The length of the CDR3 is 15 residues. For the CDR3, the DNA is TGTGCCAGCTCACCTCCTCTAGAGGGGGCAGATACGCAGTATTTT. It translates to CASSPPLEGADTQYF. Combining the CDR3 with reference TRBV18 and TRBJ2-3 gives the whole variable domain NAGVMQNPRHLVRRRGQEARLRCSPMKGHSHVYWYRQLPEEGLKFMVYLQKENIIDESGMPKERFSAEFPKEGPSILRIQQVVRGDSAAYFCASSPPLEGADTQYFGPGTRLTVL.